A single sample gave rise to the 19 T cell receptor beta chains below, sequenced in a study of shared clonotypes between healthy human individuals (dated by TCRdb to about 2020). Libraries were built with the immunoSEQ multiplex PCR assay. In TCRdb, the immuneACCESS table is reduced to in-frame sequences with V and J assigned. These tables do not hold every clone; where another copy was compared, an unresolved V gene accounts for under half, and the others remain unexplained. A total of hundreds of thousands of clones appear in this sample, about 96% of them only once. The ten largest clonotypes hold about 0.064% of the sample. Sample: naive CD4+ T cells sorted from blood. This specimen's cell subset or site label, interpreted: CD45RA+ positively selected. Receptors were obtained from a woman younger than 45 in good health.

The chain combines TRBV18 with TRBJ2-3, with 7 bases identical to TRBD2. The germline gives CDR1 KGHSH, CDR2 LQKENI. V trimming: 3 bases; J trimming: 1 base; junction bases outside the gene matches: 16. This CDR3 has 19 residues. This CDR3 is CASSPFIREARWGTDTQYF. CDR3 nucleotides: TGTGCCAGCTCACCGTTCATCCGGGAGGCTAGGTGGGGCACAGATACGCAGTATTTT.

The rearrangement uses TRBV19 and TRBJ2-4, with 8 bases aligning to TRBD2. Germline V gene data show CDR1 as LNHDA and CDR2 as SQIVND (reference sequence). The CDR3 has 15 amino acids. Trimming at V came to 4 bases and at J to 2 bases, leaving 4 bases not matched to a gene. The DNA for the CDR3 is TGTGCCAGTAGTAATAGCGGGAAGACCAAAAACATTCAGTACTTC. Protein product: CASSNSGKTKNIQYF.

V is TRBV18 and J is TRBJ2-3; 11 nucleotides match TRBD2. Per germline, CDR1 KGHSH and CDR2 LQKENI. The CDR3 totals 15 residues. With V trimmed by 5 bases and J by 6 bases, 7 bases remained unmatched. CDR3 sequence (DNA): TGTGCCAGCTCATCCGGACTAGCGGGCATGGATACGCAGTATTTT. Translating gives CASSSGLAGMDTQYF.

The V and J genes are TRBV5-1 and TRBJ1-1; no reliable D call. This CDR3 is 15 amino acids long. V was trimmed by 1 base and J by 1 base, leaving 11 bases between them. Germline values: CDR1 SGHRS, CDR2 YFSETQ. This CDR3 reads CASSLNGWENTEAFF. The CDR3 bases are TGCGCCAGCAGCTTGAACGGCTGGGAGAACACTGAAGCTTTCTTT.

This rearrangement joins TRBV19 to TRBJ1-5; no clear D gene. Germline-derived CDR1 and CDR2 are LNHDA and SQIVND (reference sequence). The CDR3 covers 18 residues. The V gene lost 0 bases and the J gene lost 7 bases, with 22 bases spanning the gap. The CDR3 region is CASSIDRGKGSVLQPQHF. CDR3 DNA: TGTGCCAGTAGTATAGATCGTGGGAAAGGTTCGGTGTTACAGCCCCAGCATTTT. The full variable domain, in which reference TRBV19 and TRBJ1-5 provide the parts outside the CDR3, is DGGITQSPKYLFRKEGQNVTLSCEQNLNHDAMYWYRQDPGQGLRLIYYSQIVNDFQKGDIAEGYSVSREKKESFPLTVTSAQKNPTAFYLCASSIDRGKGSVLQPQHFGDGTRLSIL.

Note on this clone: The identical CDR3 is also encoded by other nucleotide sequences in the sample. V usage is TRBV7-9 and J usage is TRBJ2-5; D is uncertain. The J call is in doubt because the DNA end fits TRBJ2-7 better. The CDR3 contains 11 residues. CDR1 is SEHNR, CDR2 FQNEAQ, per germline (reference sequence). The CDR3 region is CASSLTYEQYF. In DNA form, the CDR3 reads TGTGCCAGCAGCTTAACCTACGAGCAGTACTTC.

The chain uses TRBV29-1 and TRBJ1-2; no reliable D call. The V end lost 6 bases, the J end lost 6 bases, and 17 bases lay between the germline ends. Germline assignment: CDR1 SQVTM and CDR2 ANQGSEA. This CDR3 is 13 amino acids long. The CDR3 DNA sequence: TGCAGCGTGAGGACTCCTGAGGGAAATGGCTACACCTTC. Its protein product is CSVRTPEGNGYTF.

V gene TRBV18 combines with J gene TRBJ2-7, with D possibly matching TRBD1 (5 bases). The CDR3 totals 16 residues. Germline loops: CDR1 KGHSH, CDR2 LQKENI. Trimming pared 0 bases from V and 7 bases from J, leaving 19 bases between. CDR3: CASSPPGSQGLGEQYF. CDR3 coding DNA: TGTGCCAGCTCACCACCAGGCTCGCAGGGCCTTGGTGAGCAGTACTTC.

The chain uses TRBV7-9 and TRBJ2-5; TRBD2 matches at 7 bases. Germline-derived CDR1 and CDR2 are SEHNR and FQNEAQ (reference sequence). The CDR3 spans 15 residues. Trimming cost V 5 bases and J 2 bases; bases outside gene matches: 8. CDR3 loop: CASSPSRGGQETQYF. The CDR3 DNA sequence: TGTGCCAGCAGCCCCTCGAGGGGAGGGCAAGAGACCCAGTACTTC.

The V gene is TRBV28, the J gene TRBJ1-6; D is unresolved. The V and J ends lost 1 base and 7 bases respectively, with 2 bases between them. The CDR3 sequence is 12 residues long. Germline lookup yields CDR1 MDHEN and CDR2 SYDVKM. The CDR3 DNA is TGTGCCAGCAGTTTATCAAATTCACCCCTCCACTTT. Translating it yields CASSLSNSPLHF.

The genes are TRBV6-6 and TRBJ1-1; D remains ambiguous. Germline CDR1 MNHNY, CDR2 SVGAGI (reference sequence). V lost 6 bases and J 0 bases, leaving 8 bases between the germline ends. The CDR3 runs 13 residues. The CDR3 reads CASSSQLNTEAFF. CDR3 coding DNA: TGTGCCAGCAGCAGTCAGCTGAACACTGAAGCTTTCTTT.

The chain combines TRBV14 with TRBJ2-5; weak D call: TRBD2 (6 bases). The germline V gene encodes CDR1 SGHDN and CDR2 FVKESK. The CDR3 extends over 16 amino acids. V was shortened by 1 base and J by 6 bases, with 18 bases between the two germline ends. CDR3 DNA: TGTGCCAGCAGCCAAGTTGTAGCCGGGAGCAGAAAGACCCAGTACTTC. As protein: CASSQVVAGSRKTQYF.

This clone was observed a single time. V and J are TRBV1 and TRBJ2-7; TRBD2 was called by the table and not checked on the DNA. TRBV1 is deemed a pseudogene. The CDR3 contains 16 residues. CDR3 sequence reads: CTSRAAGGGDWYEQYF. The CDR3 nucleotides are TGCACCAGCAGGGCCGCAGGTGGGGGGGACTGGTACGAGCAGTACTTC.

The chain has TRBV5-1 and TRBJ2-7, with D perhaps TRBD1 (6 bases). The CDR3 consists of 14 residues. V shed 4 bases and J shed 7 bases, with 18 bases lying between them. The V gene's germline CDR1 is SGHRS and CDR2 YFSETQ. CDR3 amino acids: CASSPPDSPLEQYF. CDR3 nucleotide sequence: TGCGCCAGCAGCCCGCCGGACAGCCCTCTAGAGCAGTACTTC.

V is TRBV28 and J is TRBJ2-7; weak D call: TRBD1 (5 bases). The germline gives CDR1 MDHEN, CDR2 SYDVKM. This CDR3 contains 13 residues. Trimming left V 7 bases short and J 7 bases short, with 17 bases between. CDR3 sequence: CASNSAGLLEQYF. CDR3 DNA: TGTGCCAGCAACAGCGCAGGGTTGCTGGAGCAGTACTTC.

Only one count was recorded for this clone. The rearrangement links TRBV5-4 to TRBJ2-5; no definite D call. The J call is doubtful: the DNA matches TRBJ2-7 better. The CDR3 loop spans 13 amino acids. The germline CDR1 and CDR2 sequences are SGHNT and YYREEE (reference sequence). The CDR3: CASSLDVAYEQYF. The CDR3 nucleotides read TGTGCCAGCAGCTTGGACGTAGCCTACGAGCAGTACTTC.

This chain links TRBV28 with TRBJ2-7; a weak D match, TRBD1 (6 bases). This CDR3 contains 15 residues. Germline CDR1 MDHEN, CDR2 SYDVKM. V dropped 7 bases and J dropped 0 bases, with 16 bases sitting between them. The CDR3 sequence: CASMRPNRVSYEQYF. For the CDR3, the DNA is TGTGCCAGCATGCGACCAAACAGGGTCTCCTACGAGCAGTACTTC.

The genes are TRBV6-5 and TRBJ2-7, with D possibly being TRBD2 (7 bases). V was clipped by 0 bases and J by 3 bases, with 15 bases between them. From germline, CDR1 is MNHEY and CDR2 SVGAGI. This CDR3 contains 16 residues. CDR3 region: CASSYSGGGSRYEQYF. As DNA, the CDR3 is TGTGCCAGCAGTTACTCCGGGGGCGGGAGTCGCTACGAGCAGTACTTC.

The chain combines TRBV9 with TRBJ1-1; 8 bases align to TRBD1. V trimming: 4 bases; J trimming: 1 base; junction bases outside the gene matches: 9. Germline CDR1 reads SGDLS; CDR2 reads YYNGEE. CDR3 length: 16 residues. Here the CDR3 reads CASSKRAGQGNTEAFF. CDR3 in DNA: TGTGCCAGCAGCAAACGAGCCGGACAGGGGAACACTGAAGCTTTCTTT. The full variable domain, its missing parts supplied by reference TRBV9 and TRBJ1-1, is DSGVTQTPKHLITATGQRVTLRCSPRSGDLSVYWYQQSLDQGLQFLIQYYNGEERAKGNILERFSAQQFPDLHSELNLSSLELGDSALYFCASSKRAGQGNTEAFFGQGTRLTVV.